These T cell receptor beta chains were read from a single sample in a study of shared clonotypes between healthy human individuals. Clones were read by immunoSEQ multiplex PCR, and TCRdb kept only the in-frame ones, dropping some. The sample has some 2 million clones, approximately 95% seen once. Sequenced: naive CD8+ T cells sorted from blood. All receptors derive from a man aged 18-30 years in good health. CDR3s include the opening cysteine and the closing phenylalanine or tryptophan. Each record gives: V gene, J gene, D gene, CDR3 DNA, CDR3 protein. D genes are given only for firm matches.

v_gene: TRBV14; j_gene: TRBJ1-4; d_gene: NA; CDR3nt: TGTGCCAGCAGCCAAGACCGTCTGCAAGATGAAAAACTGTTTTTT; CDR3aa: CASSQDRLQDEKLFF
v_gene: TRBV9; j_gene: TRBJ2-3; d_gene: NA; CDR3nt: TGTGCCAGCAGCGTAGTAACAGCAGATACGCAGTATTTT; CDR3aa: CASSVVTADTQYF
v_gene: TRBV6-5; j_gene: TRBJ2-7; d_gene: NA; CDR3nt: TGTGCCAGCGGGGAGGGGGCGGGGGGCTACGAGCAGTACTTC; CDR3aa: CASGEGAGGYEQYF
v_gene: TRBV5-6; j_gene: TRBJ1-1; d_gene: NA; CDR3nt: TGTGCCAGCAGCGACACAAGCACTGAAGCTTTCTTT; CDR3aa: CASSDTSTEAFF
v_gene: TRBV9; j_gene: TRBJ2-1; d_gene: NA; CDR3nt: TGTGCCAGCAGCGCCCGGATATACAATGAGCAGTTCTTC; CDR3aa: CASSARIYNEQFF
v_gene: TRBV7-9; j_gene: TRBJ2-7; d_gene: NA; CDR3nt: TGTGCCAGCAGCCGGGACCACTACGAGCAGTACTTC; CDR3aa: CASSRDHYEQYF
v_gene: TRBV30; j_gene: TRBJ2-7; d_gene: NA; CDR3nt: TGTGCCTGGGAAGGACGCAGCTCCTACGAGCAGTACTTC; CDR3aa: CAWEGRSSYEQYF
v_gene: TRBV29-1; j_gene: TRBJ2-7; d_gene: NA; CDR3nt: TGCAGCGTTGGGGCCGGCTCCTACGAGCAGTACTTC; CDR3aa: CSVGAGSYEQYF
v_gene: TRBV14; j_gene: TRBJ2-7; d_gene: NA; CDR3nt: TGTGCCAGCAGCCAAGTTGGGGAGGCCTACGAGCAGTACTTC; CDR3aa: CASSQVGEAYEQYF
v_gene: TRBV6-1; j_gene: TRBJ2-7; d_gene: NA; CDR3nt: TGTGCCAGCAGACCGGGGGACAAAACCTACGAGCAGTACTTC; CDR3aa: CASRPGDKTYEQYF
v_gene: TRBV6-5; j_gene: TRBJ1-1; d_gene: TRBD1; CDR3nt: TGTGCCAGCAGCACCGGGACAGGGCACACTGAAGCTTTCTTT; CDR3aa: CASSTGTGHTEAFF
v_gene: TRBV10-3; j_gene: TRBJ2-1; d_gene: NA; CDR3nt: TGTGCCATCAGTGAACCCGGGTTAAACTACAATGAGCAGTTCTTC; CDR3aa: CAISEPGLNYNEQFF
v_gene: TRBV9; j_gene: TRBJ2-3; d_gene: NA; CDR3nt: TGTGCCAGCAGCGTAGTGAGCAGAGAACCCACAGATACGCAGTATTTT; CDR3aa: CASSVVSREPTDTQYF
v_gene: TRBV6-5; j_gene: TRBJ2-7; d_gene: NA; CDR3nt: TGTGCCAGCAGTTCAGGGGAATCCTACGAGCAGTACTTC; CDR3aa: CASSSGESYEQYF
v_gene: TRBV10-2; j_gene: TRBJ1-2; d_gene: TRBD1; CDR3nt: TGCGCCAGCACCCTCAGAGTAGGACAGGGAAGCTATGGCTACACCTTC; CDR3aa: CASTLRVGQGSYGYTF
v_gene: TRBV28; j_gene: TRBJ1-1; d_gene: NA; CDR3nt: TGTGCCAGCAGTCCGTACAGGGTGGCTGAAGCTTTCTTT; CDR3aa: CASSPYRVAEAFF
v_gene: TRBV27; j_gene: TRBJ2-1; d_gene: TRBD2; CDR3nt: TGTGCCAGCAGTCCCGGGGGGGCCCCTTACAATGAGCAGTTCTTC; CDR3aa: CASSPGGAPYNEQFF
v_gene: TRBV9; j_gene: TRBJ2-3; d_gene: TRBD2; CDR3nt: TGTGCCAGCAGCCCCCACCCGGGACTAGCGGTGAGCACAGATACGCAGTATTTT; CDR3aa: CASSPHPGLAVSTDTQYF
v_gene: TRBV27; j_gene: TRBJ2-7; d_gene: TRBD1; CDR3nt: TGTGCCAGCAGTGGAGACAGGGGGAACTACGAGCAGTACTTC; CDR3aa: CASSGDRGNYEQYF
v_gene: TRBV5-4; j_gene: TRBJ2-7; d_gene: NA; CDR3nt: TGTGCCAGCAGCTTAGACCCTGACTACGAGCAGTACTTC; CDR3aa: CASSLDPDYEQYF
v_gene: TRBV28; j_gene: TRBJ2-2; d_gene: TRBD1; CDR3nt: TGTGCCAGCAGTCTACCTAGAATGGGGACAGGGCAAGGAAACACCGGGGAGCTGTTTTTT; CDR3aa: CASSLPRMGTGQGNTGELFF
v_gene: TRBV2; j_gene: TRBJ2-5; d_gene: NA; CDR3nt: TGTGCCAGCAGTGATAGTAGCTCGGAGACCCAGTACTTC; CDR3aa: CASSDSSSETQYF
v_gene: TRBV27; j_gene: TRBJ1-2; d_gene: NA; CDR3nt: TGTGCCAGCAGTACCCGACAGGAGACGTATGGCTACACCTTC; CDR3aa: CASSTRQETYGYTF
v_gene: TRBV28; j_gene: TRBJ2-7; d_gene: TRBD1; CDR3nt: TGTGCCAGCAGATCCGGGACAGGGCCCTACGAGCAGTACTTC; CDR3aa: CASRSGTGPYEQYF
v_gene: TRBV7-8; j_gene: TRBJ1-6; d_gene: TRBD1; CDR3nt: TGTGCCAGCAGCTTGAGGACAGGGGGCCAATCACCCCTCCACTTT; CDR3aa: CASSLRTGGQSPLHF